Below, one T cell receptor (beta chain) is given with its context. Its antigen remains unknown. This record belongs to a study of radiotherapy plus CTLA-4 blockade in lung cancer. About the research overall: Overall, 18% of patients showed an objective response, while about 29% attained disease control. General study findings and limits: Expansion in blood of tumor-derived TCR clones was seen after radiotherapy plus ipilimumab. According to reports, early shifts in blood T cell clones, alongside interferon-beta, forecast response most accurately.

Receiving focal radiation plus CTLA-4 blockade with ipilimumab were patients who had chemo-refractory metastatic non-small-cell lung cancer. TCRdb's table, derived via immunoSEQ multiplex PCR, lists solely in-frame clones and lacks some. The sample lists 85,000 to 90,000 clones, about 87% occurring once. Germline V gene data show CDR1 as MGHRA and CDR2 as YSYEKL. The CDR3 has 14 residues. Trimming took off 3 bases at V and 6 bases at J, with 13 bases between the two ends. The clonotype comes from a human donor with non-small cell lung cancer that progressed on radiotherapy plus ipilimumab. The specimen comprised peripheral blood, sampled from a patient treated with radiotherapy plus ipilimumab. The chain joins TRBV4-1 to TRBJ2-3; no definite D call. Here the CDR3 reads CASSQAVSRDTQYF. In DNA, the CDR3 is TGCGCCAGCAGCCAGGCCGTCTCGCGGGATACGCAGTATTTT.